This TCR beta chain was recorded in a study of T cell responses to AZD1222 COVID-19 vaccine. General study results and limits: Clonal diversity was possibly underestimated, and white British individuals and females predominated among donors. Dominant CD4 TCR responses targeted spike regions 160-218 and 743-854. Within unmutated variant regions lay the reported targets of nearly half of spike-specific TCRs.

Generated by immunoSEQ multiplex PCR, the TCRdb table keeps only in-frame clones and is missing some. The data contain 120,000 to 150,000 clones, approximately 78% of them singletons. Remarks on this clone: Its matching antigen is unknown.

Germline lookup yields CDR1 SGHVS and CDR2 FNYEAQ. V was trimmed by 4 bases and J by 4 bases, leaving 26 bases between them. The CDR3 runs to 18 residues. The chain uses TRBV7-6 and TRBJ2-7; the D gene is possibly TRBD1 (6 bases). Here the sequenced sample was peripheral blood, taken on day 0 of MenACWY control vaccination. The TCR comes from an adult in good health. CDR3 amino acids: CASSSLTGDAGESYEQYF. The CDR3 region has the DNA TGTGCCAGCAGCTCACTTACCGGCGACGCAGGGGAAAGTTACGAGCAGTACTTC.